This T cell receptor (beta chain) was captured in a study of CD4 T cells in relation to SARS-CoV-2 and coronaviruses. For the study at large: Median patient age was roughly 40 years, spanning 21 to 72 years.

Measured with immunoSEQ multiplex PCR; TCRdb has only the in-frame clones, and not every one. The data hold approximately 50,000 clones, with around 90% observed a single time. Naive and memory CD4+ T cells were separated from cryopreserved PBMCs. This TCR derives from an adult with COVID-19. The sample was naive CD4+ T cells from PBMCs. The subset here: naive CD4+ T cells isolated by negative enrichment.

DNA of the CDR3: TGTGCCAGCAGCGAGGGACAGTTGATGGGGGAGACCCAGTACTTC. This encodes CASSEGQLMGETQYF. The chain links TRBV2 to TRBJ2-5; 7 bases line up with TRBD1. The CDR3 runs 15 residues. The V and J ends lost 6 bases and 5 bases, in that order; junction bases with no gene match: 12. Germline CDR1 reads SNHLY; CDR2 reads FYNNEI.